The T cell receptor (beta chain) described here comes from a study of cytomegalovirus exposure and HLA in healthy donors (dated by TCRdb to the late 2010s). In terms of the full investigation: An earlier analysis of roughly 610 of the donors reported 276 Gb of sequence data and 117 million unique TCR beta sequences obtained from approximately 180 million T cells. An early release that covered 640 HLA-typed donors contained approximately 300 gigabases of sequencing data and about 93 million unique TCR sequences. Among the roughly 400 genotyped donors, 75% to 90% belonged to the genetic ancestry cluster associated with self-reported Caucasian donors. The study aimed to test whether cataloging public T cell receptors could reveal signatures of past pathogen exposure. Using immunosequencing, the study profiled T cell repertoires from roughly 650 subjects and related those repertoires to cytomegalovirus serostatus. In addition to the first cohort of about 650 subjects, a separate validation cohort of some 120 different subjects was used. The study combined high-throughput TCR immunosequencing, statistical association of individual TCRs with disease status, and machine learning to predict cytomegalovirus infection status. In a later analysis, previously published TCR beta repertoires from some 640 donors were re-analyzed and high-resolution HLA genotyping was added so that TCR occurrence patterns could be studied. The later analysis used no new phenotypic data to find candidate immune exposures, relying instead on TCR beta sequences and their occurrence across donors. In an earlier analysis of roughly 600 of the donors, high-throughput TCR beta sequencing was used to judge whether each TCR beta V gene segment behaved as functional or pseudogenic. Donor age, sex, ethnicity and CMV serostatus were compiled together with the repertoire data. Genome-wide SNP genotypes for about 55% of the roughly 670 donors were used in a later genetic analysis, which treated that subset as a discovery cohort. Every repertoire in the discovery cohort had been generated on one and the same sequencing platform. Both class I and class II loci were covered by HLA typing, at four-digit resolution. Typing coverage varied by locus: about 629-630 donors for A, B, C, DRB1 and DQB1; some 520 for DQA1; around 610 for DPA1; roughly 450 for DPB1. Because of strong linkage in the cohort, five DR-DQ haplotypes were treated as single units for association and clustering. Among a few hundred genotyped donors of the cohort, an average of 235,054 unique TCR beta nucleotide sequences were sequenced per donor, around 20% of them non-productive.

Note on this clone: Its specific antigen is unknown. No base quality values were provided; no much bigger clone lies one nucleotide off.

Here V drops 11 bases and J drops 2 bases, and the junction holds 7 bases not matched to any gene. Including cysteine and phenylalanine, the CDR3 has 13 amino acids. Here the CDR3 DNA is all that survives: 39 bases in frame from base 1. In the germline V gene, CDR1 corresponds to MDHEN and CDR2 to SYDVKM. Findings and caveats that apply to the study as a whole: The study listed 150 to 200 TCR beta chains as associated with cytomegalovirus. Broadly in line with IMGT annotations, most TCR beta V segments showed up in productive rearrangements about 90% or about 30% of the time in an earlier analysis of roughly 590 of the donors. V-gene and J-gene trimming of TCR beta chains was associated with a missense DCLRE1C variant in a later genetic analysis, and the association was replicated in an independent cohort. Because HLA typing was unavailable for some donors at each locus, only the typed subset was used in association tests. Several of the top co-occurrence clusters appeared to be linked to parvovirus B19, influenza, CMV and Epstein-Barr virus, according to a later analysis. While some public TCRs were present in many individuals, most TCR sequences turned up only very rarely across donors. According to a later analysis, most CMV-associated TCR beta chains appeared to be HLA-restricted, and the HLA associations seemed to be driven largely by CMV exposure. A further reported finding was that TCR beta sequences accurately predicted the HLA-A and HLA-B alleles for most subjects in the first cohort. A group of highly shared sequence variants was considered likely to be a technical artifact of the sequencing pipeline. Because counts were too low, approximately 18 rarely observed V segments, including chromosome 9 orphons, were excluded from the earlier analysis of around 590 of the donors. Linkage disequilibrium might explain the correlated functional status among segregating V segments, but an unknown experimental factor could not be ruled out. In vitro tests confirmed that a few of the cytomegalovirus-associated TCR beta chains recognize cytomegalovirus antigens. Assigning TCR associations to individual alleles was difficult when HLA alleles, especially DR and DQ, strongly co-occurred. According to a later analysis, TCR association rates differed among HLA loci, with DRB1 alleles showing the most associated TCRs and HLA-C alleles showing the fewest. Specific HLA alleles were associated with roughly 17,000 TCR beta sequences at a false discovery rate of 0.05 in a later analysis. This cohort had only TCR beta chains sequenced, and the lack of alpha or paired-chain data limited which features could be detected. A later analysis found that HLA-associated TCR beta chains were more clonally expanded and had lower generation probabilities than equally common non-associated chains. Cytomegalovirus status was reported to be diagnosed by the classifier with high specificity and sensitivity in both the original and validation cohorts. Compared with the roughly 700-donor mean, donors in an Asian-associated ancestry cluster had fewer N-insertions in productive TCRs, according to a later genetic analysis. According to the authors, the approach could potentially be generalized to other disease states and immunological phenotypes. The only immune exposure information available for the cohort was CMV serostatus. Some IMGT-functional V segments, including TRBV6-2 and TRBV6-3, could not be distinguished by the 87-base-pair reads and were therefore excluded. Sequencing depth was assumed to be roughly uniform across donors in the presence/absence analyses, though that assumption may not hold.

The library was built by means of the immunoSEQ multiplex PCR assay. A mixture of 60 forward primers for TCR Vbeta segments and 13 reverse primers for TCR Jbeta segments was used in the multiplex PCR. A multiplex PCR assay on genomic DNA amplified the CDR3 region of rearranged TCR beta genes. The Illumina HiSeq System was used to sequence the amplified TCR beta libraries as 87-base-pair reads. The published analysis was carried out like this. A later analysis counted some 80 million unique TCR beta chains across the 670 or so repertoires, and around 9.9 million of these chains were shared by at least two donors. Raw reads were error-corrected and collapsed into unique sequences by a nearest-neighbor algorithm in which closely related sequences were merged to remove PCR and sequencing errors. V, D and J gene segments were assigned by aligning CDR3 sequences to IMGT reference sequences. For a sequence to be retained, a match of at least six nucleotides to both a V gene segment and a J gene segment was required. A rearrangement counted as productive if the CDR3 had no stop codons and remained in frame with V and J, and every other rearrangement counted as non-productive. CDR3 was defined according to IMGT convention as the region running from the second conserved V-encoded cysteine to the conserved J-encoded phenylalanine. Sequences without an unambiguous match to a single V gene segment were excluded from the earlier analysis of several hundred of the donors. In an earlier analysis of approximately 590 of the donors, V segments were called functional above 56.7% productive rearrangements and were called segregating when the between-donor standard deviation exceeded 5%. A statistical classification framework was built to diagnose cytomegalovirus status from the catalog of TCR beta chain sequences. In a later analysis, TCR nucleotide sequences were compared against IMGT/GENE-DB human TR gene sequences so that V and J genes could be assigned. In a later analysis, CDR3 sequences and most-parsimonious VDJ recombination scenarios were assigned using the TCRdist pipeline. In a later analysis, each TCR beta chain was defined by its CDR3 amino acid sequence together with its V-gene family, and reads lacking a unique V-gene family were excluded. In a later analysis, nearly 600 highly shared, low-generation-probability nucleotide sequences were removed to address suspected cross-contamination and a sequencing artifact. For each public chain, a later analysis derived a clonal expansion index from normalized ranks of inferred template counts within each repertoire. A later analysis computed generation probabilities with a VDJ recombination model fitted to out-of-frame rearrangements, and checked the results against IGoR. A later analysis scored TCR-TCR, TCR-HLA and TCR-CMV co-occurrence with hypergeometric tests, applying a repertoire-size bias correction to TCR pairs. False discovery rates were estimated in a later analysis by permuting HLA or CMV assignments 20 times. A later analysis grouped co-occurring TCRs with DBSCAN, adding TCRdist sequence similarity when clustering within HLA-allele-positive subsets. Repertoires with fewer than 30,000 or more than 120,000 public chains were left out of co-occurrence clustering, as were four to six repertoires with anomalous nucleotide sharing. Not all clones reach the TCRdb copy of this immuneACCESS table, which keeps in-frame sequences only. Checked studies attribute under half of the gap to unresolved V genes and leave the rest unexplained. V, J and clone size reflect that table, while D and trimming were determined from the DNA. The table for this sample lists some 200,000 clones; roughly 73% of them were counted only once. Approximately 3.4% of the sample is taken by the ten largest.

The cohort consisted of approximately 670 healthy bone marrow donors. All cohort members were sampled while nominally healthy, although unrecorded immune exposures were likely present. The donor was CMV seronegative and belonged to the group of 380 or so seronegative cohort members. Each donor provided a peripheral blood sample, and peripheral blood mononuclear cells were used for TCR beta sequencing. The Qiagen DNeasy Blood Extraction Kit was used to extract genomic DNA from the blood cell samples. Source material: PBMCs. This TCR was recovered from a female donor in good health and CMV-seronegative. The sequence joins TRBV28 to TRBJ2-3, with TRBD2 matching 7 junction bases. At the DNA level, the sequence is TGTGCCGCTCAGCTAGCGGACACAGATACGCAGTATTTT. Translated, it gives CAAQLADTDTQYF.